This T cell receptor beta chain was retrieved from a study of OX40 agonist ivuxolimab in advanced cancers. Study-level information: The patients received ivuxolimab by intravenous route every 2 weeks at 0.01 to 10 mg/kg. People who had prior anti-PD-1, anti-PD-L1 or anti-CTLA-4 therapy could take part, and around 40% had some.

The repertoire was sequenced with immunoSEQ multiplex PCR; TCRdb's copy has only in-frame clones and lacks some. The sample lists 3,100 or so clones, about 72% seen once, with about 23% in the top ten. Study results and limitations: There was clonal expansion of CD4+ and CD8+ blood T cells by week 6 at 0.1 to 3.0 mg/kg.

V lost 0 bases to trimming and J lost 11 bases, with 17 bases between them. This CDR3 spans 15 amino acids. Germline V gene sequence: CDR1 ENHRY, CDR2 SYGVKD. With baseline, cycle 4 day 1, and cycle 7 day 1 as timepoints, blood was sampled. As to this clone: The antigen is not known.

The clonotype was recovered from an adult with an advanced solid tumor such as melanoma, head and neck, liver or kidney cancer. The material was CD4+ or CD8+ T cells sorted from blood, obtained in a trial of the OX40 agonist ivuxolimab. J is TRBJ1-5 and V is TRBV10-3; D gene uncertain. In DNA form, the CDR3 reads TGTGCCATCAGTGAGTCCCGAGAAATTATTGGGGCCCAGCATTTT. Encoded protein: CAISESREIIGAQHF.